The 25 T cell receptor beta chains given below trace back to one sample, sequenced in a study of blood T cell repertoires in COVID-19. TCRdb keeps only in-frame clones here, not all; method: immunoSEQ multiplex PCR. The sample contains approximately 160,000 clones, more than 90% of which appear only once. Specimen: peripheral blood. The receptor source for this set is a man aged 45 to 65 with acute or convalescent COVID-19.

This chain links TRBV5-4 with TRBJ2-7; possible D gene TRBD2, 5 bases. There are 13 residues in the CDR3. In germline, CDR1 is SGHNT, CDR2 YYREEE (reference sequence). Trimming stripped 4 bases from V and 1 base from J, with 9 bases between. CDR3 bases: TGTGCCAGCAGCCTGACGGGATCCTACGAGCAGTACTTC. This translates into CASSLTGSYEQYF.

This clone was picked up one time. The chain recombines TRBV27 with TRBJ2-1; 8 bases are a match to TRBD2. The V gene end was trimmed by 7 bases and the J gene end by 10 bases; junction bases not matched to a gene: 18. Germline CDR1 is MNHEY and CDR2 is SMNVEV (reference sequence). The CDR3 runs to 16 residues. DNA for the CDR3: TGTGCCAGCAACGCCCTCGGGGTAGCGGGACGGTTGGAGCAGTTCTTC. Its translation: CASNALGVAGRLEQFF.

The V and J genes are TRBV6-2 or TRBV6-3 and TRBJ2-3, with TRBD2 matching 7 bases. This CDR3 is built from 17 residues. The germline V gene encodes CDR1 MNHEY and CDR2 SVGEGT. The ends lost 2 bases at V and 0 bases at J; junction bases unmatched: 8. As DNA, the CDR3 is TGTGCCAGCAGTTACAGGGACTACTGGGCTAGCACAGATACGCAGTATTTT. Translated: CASSYRDYWASTDTQYF.

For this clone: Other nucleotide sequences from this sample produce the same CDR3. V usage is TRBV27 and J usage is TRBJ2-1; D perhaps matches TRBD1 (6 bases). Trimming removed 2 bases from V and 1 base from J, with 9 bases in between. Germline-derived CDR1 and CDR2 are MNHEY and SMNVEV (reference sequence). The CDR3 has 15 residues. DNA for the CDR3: TGTGCCAGCAGTTTAGGAACAGGGTCCTACAATGAGCAGTTCTTC. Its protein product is CASSLGTGSYNEQFF.

CDR3 sequence (DNA): TGTGCCAGCTGGACATATAATGAAAAACTGTTTTTT. Translation: CASWTYNEKLFF. This chain uses TRBV9 with TRBJ1-4, with D perhaps TRBD1 (5 bases). Germline CDR1 is SGDLS and CDR2 is YYNGEE. V lost 7 bases and J 4 bases, leaving 8 bases between the germline ends. The CDR3 is 12 residues long.

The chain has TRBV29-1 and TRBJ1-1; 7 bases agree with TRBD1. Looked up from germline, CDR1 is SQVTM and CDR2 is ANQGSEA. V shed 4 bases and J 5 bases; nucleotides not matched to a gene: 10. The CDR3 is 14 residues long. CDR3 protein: CSVGSRQGRTEAFF. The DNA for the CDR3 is TGCAGCGTTGGAAGCCGACAGGGTAGGACTGAAGCTTTCTTT. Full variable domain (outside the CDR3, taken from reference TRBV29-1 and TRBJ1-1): SAVISQKPSRDICQRGTSLTIQCQVDSQVTMMFWYRQQPGQSLTLIATANQGSEATYESGFVIDKFPISRPNLTFSTLTVSNMSPEDSSIYLCSVGSRQGRTEAFFGQGTRLTVV.

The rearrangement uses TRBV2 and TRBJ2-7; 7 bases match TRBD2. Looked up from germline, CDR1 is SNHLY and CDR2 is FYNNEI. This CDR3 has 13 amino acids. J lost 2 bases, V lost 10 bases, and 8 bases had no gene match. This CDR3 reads CAMLAGDAYEQYF. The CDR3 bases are TGTGCCATGCTCGCGGGAGATGCCTACGAGCAGTACTTC.

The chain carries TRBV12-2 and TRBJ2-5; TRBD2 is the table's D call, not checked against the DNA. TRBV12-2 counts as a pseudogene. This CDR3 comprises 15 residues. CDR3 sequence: CASRLVWGVGETQYF. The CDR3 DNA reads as TGTGCAAGTCGCTTAGTGTGGGGGGTAGGAGAGACCCAGTACTTC.

CDR3 region: CAIGQGEEKLFF. Written as DNA, the CDR3 is TGTGCCATAGGACAGGGGGAAGAAAAACTGTTTTTT. The chain carries TRBV10-3 and TRBJ1-4; TRBD1 aligns across 10 bases. CDR3 size: 12 residues. V was clipped by 9 bases and J by 8 bases; unmatched bases: 3. Germline CDR1 reads ENHRY; CDR2 reads SYGVKD.

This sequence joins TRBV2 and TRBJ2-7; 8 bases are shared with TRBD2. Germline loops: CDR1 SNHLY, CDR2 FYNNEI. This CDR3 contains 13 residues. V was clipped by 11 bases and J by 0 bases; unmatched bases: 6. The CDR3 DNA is TGTGCCGGCCGCAGCGGGAGCTCCTACGAGCAGTACTTC. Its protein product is CAGRSGSSYEQYF.

CDR3 coding DNA: TGCGCCAGCAGCCAGCAACAGGGATTTACCGGGGAGCTGTTTTTT. Amino acid sequence: CASSQQQGFTGELFF. The V and J genes are TRBV4-3 and TRBJ2-2, with D tentatively TRBD1 (6 bases). Trimming removed 3 bases at V and 5 bases at J, with 13 bases between. The CDR3 is 15 residues long. Per the germline V gene, CDR1 is LGHNA and CDR2 is YSLEER.

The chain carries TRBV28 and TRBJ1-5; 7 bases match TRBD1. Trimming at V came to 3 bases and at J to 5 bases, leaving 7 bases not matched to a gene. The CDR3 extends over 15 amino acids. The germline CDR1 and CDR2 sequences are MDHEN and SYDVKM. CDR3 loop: CASSLRGGFHQPQHF. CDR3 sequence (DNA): TGTGCCAGCAGTTTGAGAGGGGGCTTCCATCAGCCCCAGCATTTT.

The CDR3 loop reads CASSLLGQASYNEQFF. CDR3 nucleotides: TGTGCCAGCAGCTTATTGGGACAGGCATCCTACAATGAGCAGTTCTTC. The gene calls are TRBV7-3 and TRBJ2-1; 8 bases are a match to TRBD1. After removal of 2 bases from V and 1 base from J, the junction contained 4 bases not matched to a gene. The CDR3 totals 16 residues. Germline assignment: CDR1 SGHTA and CDR2 FQGTGA. Looking up the rest from reference TRBV7-3 and TRBJ2-1 gives the full variable domain: GAGVSQTPSNKVTEKGKYVELRCDPISGHTALYWYRQSLGQGPEFLIYFQGTGAADDSGLPNDRFFAVRPEGSVSTLKIQRTERGDSAVYLCASSLLGQASYNEQFFGPGTRLTVL.

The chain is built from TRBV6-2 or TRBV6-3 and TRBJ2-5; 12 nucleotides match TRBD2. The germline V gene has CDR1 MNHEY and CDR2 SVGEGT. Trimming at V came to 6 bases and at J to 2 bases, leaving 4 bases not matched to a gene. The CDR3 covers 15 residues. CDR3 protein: CASSRGLAGQETQYF. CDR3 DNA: TGTGCCAGCAGCCGAGGACTAGCGGGACAAGAGACCCAGTACTTC.

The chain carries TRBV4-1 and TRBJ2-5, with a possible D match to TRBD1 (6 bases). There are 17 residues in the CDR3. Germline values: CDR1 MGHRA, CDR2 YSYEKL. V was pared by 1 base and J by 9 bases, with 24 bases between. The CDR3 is CASSQAYRADARVAQYF. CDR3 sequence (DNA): TGCGCCAGCAGCCAAGCCTACAGGGCGGATGCCCGGGTGGCCCAGTACTTC.

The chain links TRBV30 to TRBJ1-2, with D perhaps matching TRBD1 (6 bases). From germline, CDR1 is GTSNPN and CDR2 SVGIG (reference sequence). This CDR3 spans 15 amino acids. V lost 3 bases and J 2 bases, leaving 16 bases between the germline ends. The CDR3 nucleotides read TGTGCCTGGAGCCGGACAGCCGCCCCCAACTATGGCTACACCTTC. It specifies CAWSRTAAPNYGYTF.

The CDR3 sequence: CAWTGTTGNTIYF. CDR3 nucleotide sequence: TGTGCCTGGACCGGGACAACTGGAAACACCATATATTTT. The rearrangement links TRBV30 to TRBJ1-3; maybe TRBD1 (6 bases). V shed 4 bases and J shed 2 bases, with 9 bases lying between them. The CDR3 runs to 13 residues. Germline-derived CDR1 and CDR2 are GTSNPN and SVGIG (reference sequence).

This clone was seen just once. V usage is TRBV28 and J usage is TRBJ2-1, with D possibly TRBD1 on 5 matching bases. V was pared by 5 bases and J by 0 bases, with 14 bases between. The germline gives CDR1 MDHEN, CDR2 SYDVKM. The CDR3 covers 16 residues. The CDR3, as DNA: TGTGCCAGCAGTCCCTTCGCGACAGTCTCCTACAATGAGCAGTTCTTC. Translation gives CASSPFATVSYNEQFF.

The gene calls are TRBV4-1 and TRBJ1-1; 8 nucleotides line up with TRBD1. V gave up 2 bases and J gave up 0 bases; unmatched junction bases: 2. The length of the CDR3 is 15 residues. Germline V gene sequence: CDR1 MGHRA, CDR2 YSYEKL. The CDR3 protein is CASSQSGGMNTEAFF. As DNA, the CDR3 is TGCGCCAGCAGCCAATCAGGGGGCATGAACACTGAAGCTTTCTTT.

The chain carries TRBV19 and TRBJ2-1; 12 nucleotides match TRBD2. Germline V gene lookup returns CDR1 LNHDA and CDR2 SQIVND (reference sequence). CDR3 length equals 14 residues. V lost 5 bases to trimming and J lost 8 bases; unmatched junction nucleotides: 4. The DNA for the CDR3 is TGTGCCAGTAGTCGGACTAGCGGGAAATATGAGCAGTTCTTC. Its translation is CASSRTSGKYEQFF.

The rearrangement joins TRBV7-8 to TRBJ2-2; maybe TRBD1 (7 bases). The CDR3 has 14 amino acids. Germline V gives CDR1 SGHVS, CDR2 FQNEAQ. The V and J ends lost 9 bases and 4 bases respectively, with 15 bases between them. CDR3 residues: CASYAGQSTGELFF. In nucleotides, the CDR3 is TGTGCCAGTTATGCGGGACAGTCCACCGGGGAGCTGTTTTTT.

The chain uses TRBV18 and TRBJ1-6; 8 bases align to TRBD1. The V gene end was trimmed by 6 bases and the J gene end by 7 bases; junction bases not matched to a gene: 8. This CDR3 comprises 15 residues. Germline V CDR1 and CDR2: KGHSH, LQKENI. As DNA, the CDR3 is TGTGCCAGCTCTCCGGACAGGGCAAGGAATTCACCCCTCCACTTT. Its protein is CASSPDRARNSPLHF.

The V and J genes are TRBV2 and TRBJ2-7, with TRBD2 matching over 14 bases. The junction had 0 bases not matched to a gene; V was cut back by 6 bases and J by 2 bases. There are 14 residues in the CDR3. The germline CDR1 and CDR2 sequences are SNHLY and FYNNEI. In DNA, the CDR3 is TGTGCCAGCAGGGGACTAGCGGGAGCCTACGAGCAGTACTTC. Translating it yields CASRGLAGAYEQYF.

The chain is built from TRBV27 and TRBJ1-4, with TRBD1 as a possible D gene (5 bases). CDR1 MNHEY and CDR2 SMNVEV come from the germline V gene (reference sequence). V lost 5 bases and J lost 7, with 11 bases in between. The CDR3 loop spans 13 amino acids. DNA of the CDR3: TGTGCCAGCAGTACACGGGGGGGTGAAAAACTGTTTTTT. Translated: CASSTRGGEKLFF. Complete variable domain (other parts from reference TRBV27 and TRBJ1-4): EAQVTQNPRYLITVTGKKLTVTCSQNMNHEYMSWYRQDPGLGLRQIYYSMNVEVTDKGDVPEGYKVSRKEKRNFPLILESPSPNQTSLYFCASSTRGGEKLFFGSGTQLSVL.

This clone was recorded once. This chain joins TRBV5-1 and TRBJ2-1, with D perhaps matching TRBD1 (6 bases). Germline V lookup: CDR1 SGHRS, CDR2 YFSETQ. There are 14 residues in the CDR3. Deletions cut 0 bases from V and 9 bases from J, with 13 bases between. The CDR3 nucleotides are TGCGCCAGCAGCTTGGAGACAGGTCGGGGTGAGCAGTTCTTC. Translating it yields CASSLETGRGEQFF.